The sequence of this T cell receptor beta chain was determined in a study of blood T cell repertoires in COVID-19. Across the study: COVID-19 samples collected from the United States, Italy and Spain covered acute and convalescent phases. PBMCs, B-cell-depleted T cells, or T cells provided the cDNA or gDNA that made up the material.

How the authors handled the data: Scientists estimated how many nucleated cells there were by amplifying reference gene primers. Generated by immunoSEQ multiplex PCR, the TCRdb table keeps only in-frame clones and is missing some. Clone size and V and J calls were adopted from that table, with D and trimming inferred from the DNA. The profile shows under 150,000 clones, about 79% of them singletons. CDR3 length: 14 residues. Germline CDR1 MNHEY, CDR2 SVGAGI. Trimming took 5 bases from V and 1 from J, leaving 11 bases between them. The TCR was taken from a woman older than 75 with acute or convalescent COVID-19. The V and J genes are TRBV6-5 and TRBJ1-1; a weak D match, TRBD1 (5 bases). The sequenced sample consisted of peripheral blood. This chain's CDR3 is CASSTGFANTEAFF. CDR3 nucleotides: TGTGCCAGCAGTACAGGTTTCGCGAACACTGAAGCTTTCTTT.